A single TCR beta chain is shown here with its context. Its antigen target is currently unknown. Base qualities are not at hand, and no much larger clone is one base apart. The record originates from a study of T-cell reconstitution after alpha-beta-depleted transplantation in children (dated by TCRdb to the mid-2010s). Study-level background: Using TCR repertoire profiling, the study followed T-cell immune reconstitution in a quantitative way in children after TCRalphabeta/CD19-depleted allogeneic hematopoietic cell transplantation.

The library was built by means of PCR. The sequencing machine was an Illumina HiSeq 2500. Molecular barcoding was employed in the preparation of TCR libraries, with unique molecular identifiers being used to normalize TCRbeta repertoire quantification. The raw public reads went through TCRdb reprocessing: fastp at Q25, MiXCR clone calling, in-frame beta chains kept. Every CDR3 protein is listed once, alongside the most common genes and DNA of its rows. Present in this sample are hundreds of thousands of distinct CDR3 sequences, approximately 9.6% of which were seen just once. The leading ten clones occupy around a tenth of the sample. Including cysteine and phenylalanine, the CDR3 has 11 amino acids. This entry keeps only the CDR3 DNA: 33 bases, framed from base 1. The germline V gene yields ENHRY for CDR1 and SYGVKD for CDR2. Germline trimming: 10 bases from V, 8 bases from J; junction bases outside gene matches: 3.

The source of this sequence is a human donor who donated a stem cell graft to a child with SCID. The material sequenced was PBMCs from the stem cell graft donor, taken from the stem cell graft. This chain joins TRBV10-3 to TRBJ2-1; a stretch of 9 junction bases matches TRBD1. In nucleotide form, the sequence is TGTGCCACCCGGGACAGGGATGAGCAGTTCTTC. Its protein product is CATRDRDEQFF.